Below are 8 T cell receptor beta chains sequenced from a single sample in a study of T cell clones after liver transplantation. Data came from immunoSEQ multiplex PCR; TCRdb stores just in-frame clones and leaves some out. The table lists roughly 100,000 clones, 82% of them singletons. Sequencing used CD4+ T cells from blood, obtained before liver transplant. The receptor set was obtained from a human donor who received a liver transplant.

The rearrangement uses TRBV7-8 and TRBJ2-5; 7 bases are a match to TRBD2. The CDR3 has 15 residues. Looked up from germline, CDR1 is SGHVS and CDR2 is FQNEAQ. Germline trimming cut 5 bases from V and 5 bases from J; bases unmatched to any gene: 11. The CDR3 loop reads CASSPLRTREETQYF. Here the CDR3 DNA reads TGTGCCAGCAGCCCACTTAGGACTAGGGAGGAGACCCAGTACTTC.

The J gene is TRBJ2-2, the V gene TRBV6-4; TRBD2 matches 8 bases. Germline V gives CDR1 MRHNA, CDR2 SNTAGT. The CDR3 extends over 14 amino acids. V was clipped by 3 bases and J by 5 bases; unmatched bases: 2. The CDR3 here is CASSEVAGTGELFF. DNA for the CDR3: TGTGCCAGCAGTGAGGTAGCGGGGACCGGGGAGCTGTTTTTT.

The rearrangement joins TRBV7-2 to TRBJ1-4; D is undetermined. From germline, CDR1 is SGHTA and CDR2 FQGNSA. Trimming stripped 5 bases from V and 10 bases from J, with 11 bases between. The CDR3 is made up of 12 amino acids. The CDR3 nucleotides read TGTGCCAGCAGCGCTGACCGGCGAAAACTGTTTTTT. Translation gives CASSADRRKLFF.

The chain uses TRBV19 and TRBJ2-7, with no clear D. The V gene lost 4 bases and the J gene lost 2 bases, with 12 bases spanning the gap. The CDR3 is made up of 14 amino acids. CDR1 and CDR2 (germline): LNHDA, SQIVND (reference sequence). The CDR3, as DNA: TGTGCCAGTAGTAGCACAACAGCTGCCTACGAGCAGTACTTC. Its protein is CASSSTTAAYEQYF.

V is TRBV5-5 and J is TRBJ1-1, with D unclear. The CDR3 consists of 13 residues. CDR1 is SGHKS, CDR2 YYEKEE, per germline (reference sequence). The V gene lost 4 bases and the J gene lost 5 bases, with 12 bases spanning the gap. The CDR3 DNA is TGTGCCAGCAGCCCAGTCTTTTCGACTGAAGCTTTCTTT. As protein: CASSPVFSTEAFF.

V usage is TRBV28 and J usage is TRBJ2-2, with D tentatively TRBD1 or TRBD2 (6 bases each). The CDR3 length is 12 residues. CDR1 is MDHEN, CDR2 SYDVKM, per germline. V was shortened by 6 bases and J by 6 bases, with 8 bases between the two germline ends. In DNA, the CDR3 is TGTGCCAGCAGAGGGGGGCCCGGGGAGCTGTTTTTT. Amino acid sequence: CASRGGPGELFF.

This clone is a singleton in its sample. The genes are TRBV6-4 and TRBJ2-1; D gene unclear. Germline V gives CDR1 MRHNA, CDR2 SNTAGT. The CDR3 sequence is 13 residues long. Trimming took 1 base from V and 9 from J, leaving 10 bases between them. CDR3 sequence: CASSDWTVGEQFF. In DNA form, the CDR3 reads TGTGCCAGCAGTGACTGGACCGTCGGTGAGCAGTTCTTC.

This chain joins TRBV19 and TRBJ2-3; D is undetermined. The V and J ends lost 5 bases and 4 bases respectively, with 4 bases between them. This CDR3 comprises 11 residues. Germline CDR1 LNHDA, CDR2 SQIVND (reference sequence). DNA of the CDR3: TGTGCCAGTAGTGTTGCAGATACGCAGTATTTT. The encoded protein is CASSVADTQYF.